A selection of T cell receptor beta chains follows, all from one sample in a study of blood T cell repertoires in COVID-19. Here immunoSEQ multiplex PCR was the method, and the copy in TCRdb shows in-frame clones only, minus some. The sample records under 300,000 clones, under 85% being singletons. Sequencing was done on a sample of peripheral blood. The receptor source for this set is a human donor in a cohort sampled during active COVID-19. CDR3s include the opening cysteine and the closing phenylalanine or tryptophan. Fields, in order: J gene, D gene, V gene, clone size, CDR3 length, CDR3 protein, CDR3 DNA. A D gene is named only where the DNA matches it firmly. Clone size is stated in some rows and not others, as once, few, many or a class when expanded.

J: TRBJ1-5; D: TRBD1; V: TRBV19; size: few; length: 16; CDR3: CASSKLGQGALGAQHF; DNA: TGTGCCAGTAGTAAACTAGGACAGGGGGCCTTAGGGGCCCAGCATTTT
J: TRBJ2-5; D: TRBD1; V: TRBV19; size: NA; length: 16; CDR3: CASSIRPDRGSETQYF; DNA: TGTGCCAGTAGTATTCGGCCCGACAGGGGAAGCGAGACCCAGTACTTC
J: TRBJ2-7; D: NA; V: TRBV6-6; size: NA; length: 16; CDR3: CASSYPGDTGRGEQYF; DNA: TGTGCCAGCAGTTACCCAGGGGACACAGGACGAGGCGAGCAGTACTTC
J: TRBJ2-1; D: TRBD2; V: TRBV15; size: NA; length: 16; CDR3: CATSRDLGTRGLEQFF; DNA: TGTGCCACCAGCAGAGATCTCGGGACTAGAGGTTTGGAGCAGTTCTTC
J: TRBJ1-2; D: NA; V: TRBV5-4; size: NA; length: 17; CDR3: CASSSAADRNGNYGYTF; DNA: TGTGCCAGCAGCTCGGCGGCAGACAGGAATGGTAACTATGGCTACACCTTC
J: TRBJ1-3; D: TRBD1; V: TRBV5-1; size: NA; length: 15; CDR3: CASSLAGTGGNTIYF; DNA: TGCGCCAGCAGCTTGGCCGGGACAGGGGGAAACACCATATATTTT
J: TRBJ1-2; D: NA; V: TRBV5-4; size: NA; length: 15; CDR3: CASSLDMTVNYGYTF; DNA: TGTGCCAGCAGCTTAGATATGACAGTTAACTATGGCTACACCTTC
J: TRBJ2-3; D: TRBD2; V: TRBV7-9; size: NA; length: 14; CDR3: CASSLSGTRGTQYF; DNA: TGTGCCAGCAGCTTATCCGGGACTAGAGGTACGCAGTATTTT
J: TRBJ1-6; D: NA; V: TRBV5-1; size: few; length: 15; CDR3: CASSASGRNNSPLHF; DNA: TGCGCCAGCAGCGCTAGCGGCAGAAATAATTCACCCCTCCACTTT
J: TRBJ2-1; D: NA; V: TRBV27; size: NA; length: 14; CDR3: CASSIRGLKVEQFF; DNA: TGTGCCAGCAGTATTCGGGGTTTAAAGGTTGAGCAGTTCTTC
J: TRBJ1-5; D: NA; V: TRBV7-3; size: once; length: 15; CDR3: CASSFSGDPNQPQHF; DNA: TGTGCCAGCAGCTTCAGCGGGGACCCAAATCAGCCCCAGCATTTT
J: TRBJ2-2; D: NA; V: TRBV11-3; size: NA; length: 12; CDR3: CASSSRLGELFF; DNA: TGTGCCAGCAGCTCGCGACTCGGGGAGCTGTTTTTT
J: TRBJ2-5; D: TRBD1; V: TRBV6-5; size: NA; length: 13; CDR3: CASSSGTGGTQYF; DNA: TGTGCCAGCAGTTCAGGGACAGGGGGGACCCAGTACTTC
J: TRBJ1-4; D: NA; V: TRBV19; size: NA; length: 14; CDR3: CASSIARGYEKLFF; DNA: TGTGCCAGTAGTATCGCCCGAGGGTATGAAAAACTGTTTTTT
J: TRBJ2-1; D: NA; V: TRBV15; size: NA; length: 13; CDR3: CATSRGQNNEQFF; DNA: TGTGCCACCAGCAGAGGGCAGAACAATGAGCAGTTCTTC
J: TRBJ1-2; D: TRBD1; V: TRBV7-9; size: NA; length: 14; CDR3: CASSSVRDREGYTF; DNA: TGTGCCAGCAGCTCAGTCCGGGACAGGGAAGGCTACACCTTC
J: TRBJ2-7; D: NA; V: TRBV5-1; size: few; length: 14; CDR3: CASSLDGQGYEQYF; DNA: TGCGCCAGCAGCTTGGACGGGCAGGGCTACGAGCAGTACTTC
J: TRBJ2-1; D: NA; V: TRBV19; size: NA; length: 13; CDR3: CASTPGPYNEQFF; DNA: TGTGCCAGTACCCCTGGCCCCTACAATGAGCAGTTCTTC
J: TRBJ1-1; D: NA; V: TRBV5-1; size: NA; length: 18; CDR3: CASRSAQSQGPRNTEAFF; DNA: TGCGCCAGCAGGTCGGCCCAATCACAGGGACCGAGGAACACTGAAGCTTTCTTT
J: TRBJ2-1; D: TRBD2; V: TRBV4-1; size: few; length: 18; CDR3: CASSQDPGLGGSGNEQFF; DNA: TGCGCCAGCAGCCAAGATCCGGGACTAGGGGGAAGCGGGAATGAGCAGTTCTTC
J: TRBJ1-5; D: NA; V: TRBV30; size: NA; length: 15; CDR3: CAWSVGDSSNQPQHF; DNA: TGTGCCTGGAGTGTAGGAGACAGTAGCAATCAGCCCCAGCATTTT
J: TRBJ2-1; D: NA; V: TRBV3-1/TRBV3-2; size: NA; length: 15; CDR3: CASSLQGRGINEQFF; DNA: TGTGCCAGCAGCCTTCAAGGAAGGGGTATTAATGAGCAGTTCTTC
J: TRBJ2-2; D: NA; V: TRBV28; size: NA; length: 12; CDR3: CASSLGQRELFF; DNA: TGTGCCAGCAGTTTGGGACAAAGGGAGCTGTTTTTT
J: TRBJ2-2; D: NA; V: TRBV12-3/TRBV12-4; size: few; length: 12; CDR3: CASSSGSRELFF; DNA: TGTGCCAGCAGTTCCGGGAGCCGGGAGCTGTTTTTT
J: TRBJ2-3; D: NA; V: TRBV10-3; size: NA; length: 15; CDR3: CAISESRQATDTQYF; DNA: TGTGCCATCAGTGAGTCGAGGCAAGCAACAGATACGCAGTATTTT
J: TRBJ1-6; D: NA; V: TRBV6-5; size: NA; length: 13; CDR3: CASRPRRDSPLHF; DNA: TGTGCCAGCAGGCCTAGACGGGATTCACCCCTCCACTTT
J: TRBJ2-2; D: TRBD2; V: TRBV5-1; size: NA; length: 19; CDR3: CASSWRTSGEGGNTGELFF; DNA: TGCGCCAGCAGCTGGCGTACTAGCGGGGAAGGCGGGAACACCGGGGAGCTGTTTTTT
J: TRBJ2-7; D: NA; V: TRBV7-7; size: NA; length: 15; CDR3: CASSLSADSSYEQYF; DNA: TGTGCTAGCAGCTTAAGTGCGGACAGCTCCTACGAGCAGTACTTC
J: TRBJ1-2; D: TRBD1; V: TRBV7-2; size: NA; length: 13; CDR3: CASSSGQGYGYTF; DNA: TGTGCCAGCAGCTCCGGACAGGGGTATGGCTACACCTTC
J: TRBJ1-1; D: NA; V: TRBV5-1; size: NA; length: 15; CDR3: CASSLVEGGVTEAFF; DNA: TGCGCCAGCAGCTTGGTAGAGGGGGGGGTCACTGAAGCTTTCTTT
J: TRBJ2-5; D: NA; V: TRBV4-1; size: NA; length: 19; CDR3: CASSQERSEWTVYQETQYF; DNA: TGCGCCAGCAGCCAAGAGAGGTCAGAATGGACAGTATACCAAGAGACCCAGTACTTC
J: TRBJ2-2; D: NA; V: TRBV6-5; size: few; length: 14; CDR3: CASRATERTGELFF; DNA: TGTGCCAGCAGAGCGACTGAAAGGACCGGGGAGCTGTTTTTT
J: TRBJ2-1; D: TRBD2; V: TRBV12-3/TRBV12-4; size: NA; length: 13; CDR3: CASSAGTNNEQFF; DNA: TGTGCCAGCAGTGCCGGGACTAACAATGAGCAGTTCTTC
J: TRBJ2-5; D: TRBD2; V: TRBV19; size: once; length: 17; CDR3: CASSTGLAGGPQETQYF; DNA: TGTGCCAGTAGTACGGGACTAGCGGGAGGGCCTCAAGAGACCCAGTACTTC
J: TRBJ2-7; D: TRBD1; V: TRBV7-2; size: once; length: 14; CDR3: CASSLADRGPGQYF; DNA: TGTGCCAGCAGCTTAGCAGACAGGGGGCCCGGGCAGTACTTC
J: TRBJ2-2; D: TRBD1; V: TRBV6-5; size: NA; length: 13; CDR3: CASSPGGTGELFF; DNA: TGTGCCAGCTCCCCAGGGGGCACCGGGGAGCTGTTTTTT
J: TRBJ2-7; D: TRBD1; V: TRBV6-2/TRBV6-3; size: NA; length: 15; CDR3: CASSQTGTGTYEQYF; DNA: TGTGCCAGCAGTCAAACCGGGACAGGGACCTACGAGCAGTACTTC
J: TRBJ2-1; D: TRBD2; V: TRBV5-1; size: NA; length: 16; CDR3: CASKREREGRYNEQFF; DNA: TGCGCCAGCAAAAGGGAGCGGGAGGGCCGTTACAATGAGCAGTTCTTC
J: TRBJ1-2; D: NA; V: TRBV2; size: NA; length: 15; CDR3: CASSPEVVANYGYTF; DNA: TGTGCCAGCAGCCCCGAGGTGGTGGCTAACTATGGCTACACCTTC
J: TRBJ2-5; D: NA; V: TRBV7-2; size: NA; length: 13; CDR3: CASSPVTRETQYF; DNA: TGTGCCAGCAGCCCTGTAACGCGAGAGACCCAGTACTTC
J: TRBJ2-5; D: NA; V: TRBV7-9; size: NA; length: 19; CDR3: CASSLAEMKGPRYQETQYF; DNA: TGTGCCAGCAGCTTAGCTGAAATGAAGGGGCCTAGGTACCAAGAGACCCAGTACTTC
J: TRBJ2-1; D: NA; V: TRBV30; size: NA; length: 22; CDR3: CAWSLDLDTGQRKDDAYNEQFF; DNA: TGTGCCTGGAGTTTAGACCTAGACACCGGACAGAGGAAAGATGATGCCTACAATGAGCAGTTCTTC
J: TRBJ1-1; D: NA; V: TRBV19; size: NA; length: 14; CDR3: CASSTPQAYNEAFF; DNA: TGTGCCAGTAGTACCCCCCAGGCATATAATGAAGCTTTCTTT
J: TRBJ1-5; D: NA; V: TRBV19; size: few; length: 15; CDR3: CASSLGAGSNQPQHF; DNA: TGTGCCAGTAGCCTTGGGGCCGGGAGCAATCAGCCCCAGCATTTT
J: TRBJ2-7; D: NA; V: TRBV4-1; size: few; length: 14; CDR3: CASSPVAKTYEQYF; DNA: TGCGCCAGCAGCCCTGTAGCCAAAACCTACGAGCAGTACTTC
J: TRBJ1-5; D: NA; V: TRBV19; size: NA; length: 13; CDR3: CASKQYSNQPQHF; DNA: TGTGCCAGTAAACAGTATAGCAATCAGCCCCAGCATTTT
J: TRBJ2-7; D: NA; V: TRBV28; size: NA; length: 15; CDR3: CASRRTGSGIYEQYF; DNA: TGTGCCAGCAGGCGGACAGGGAGCGGGATCTACGAGCAGTACTTC
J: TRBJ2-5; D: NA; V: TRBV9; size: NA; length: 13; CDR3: CASSGGPSETQYF; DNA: TGTGCCAGCAGCGGAGGTCCCTCGGAGACCCAGTACTTC